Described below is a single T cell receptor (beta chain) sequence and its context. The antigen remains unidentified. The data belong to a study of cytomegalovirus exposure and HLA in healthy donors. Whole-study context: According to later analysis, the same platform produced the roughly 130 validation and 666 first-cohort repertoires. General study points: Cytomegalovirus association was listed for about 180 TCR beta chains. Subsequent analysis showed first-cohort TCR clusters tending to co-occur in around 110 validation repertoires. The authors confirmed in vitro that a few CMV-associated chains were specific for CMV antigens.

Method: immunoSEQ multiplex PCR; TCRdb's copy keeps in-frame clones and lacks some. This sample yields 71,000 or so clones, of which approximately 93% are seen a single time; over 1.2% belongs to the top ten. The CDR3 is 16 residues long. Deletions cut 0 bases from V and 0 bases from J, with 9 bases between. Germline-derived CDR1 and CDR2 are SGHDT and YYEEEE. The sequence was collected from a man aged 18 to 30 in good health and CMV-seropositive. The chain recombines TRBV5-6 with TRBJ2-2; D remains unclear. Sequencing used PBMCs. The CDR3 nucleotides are TGTGCCAGCAGCTTGGGGGCACAATCGAACACCGGGGAGCTGTTTTTT. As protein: CASSLGAQSNTGELFF.